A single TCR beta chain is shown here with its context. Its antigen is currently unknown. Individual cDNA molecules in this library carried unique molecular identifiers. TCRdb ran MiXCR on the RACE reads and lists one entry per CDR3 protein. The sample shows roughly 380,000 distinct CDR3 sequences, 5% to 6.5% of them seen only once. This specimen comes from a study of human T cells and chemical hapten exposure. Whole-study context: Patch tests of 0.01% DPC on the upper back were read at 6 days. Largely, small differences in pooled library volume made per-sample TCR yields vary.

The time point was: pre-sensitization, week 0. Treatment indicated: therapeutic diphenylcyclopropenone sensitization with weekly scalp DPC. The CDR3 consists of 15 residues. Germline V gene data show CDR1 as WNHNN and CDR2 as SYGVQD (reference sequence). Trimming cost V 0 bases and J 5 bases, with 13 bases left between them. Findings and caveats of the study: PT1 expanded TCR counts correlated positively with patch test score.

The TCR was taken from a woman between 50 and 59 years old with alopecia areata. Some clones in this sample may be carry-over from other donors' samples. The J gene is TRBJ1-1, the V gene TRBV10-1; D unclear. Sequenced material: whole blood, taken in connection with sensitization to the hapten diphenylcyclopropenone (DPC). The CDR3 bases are TGCGCCAGCAGTGAGTCGTGGGGAATAAAGACTGAAGCTTTCTTT. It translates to CASSESWGIKTEAFF.